Below, 19 T cell receptor beta chains from the same sample are listed, as sequenced in a study of OX40 agonist ivuxolimab in advanced cancers. Generated by immunoSEQ multiplex PCR, the TCRdb table keeps only in-frame clones and is missing some. The sample includes about 150,000 clones, around 94% of them seen just once. The material sequenced was CD4+ or CD8+ T cells sorted from blood, taken in a trial of the OX40 agonist ivuxolimab. These receptors originate from an adult with an advanced solid tumor such as melanoma, head and neck, liver or kidney cancer.

The chain combines TRBV4-1 with TRBJ2-7, with TRBD2 matching over 9 bases. CDR3 length equals 15 residues. Germline CDR1 reads MGHRA; CDR2 reads YSYEKL. The trim removed 3 bases at V and 0 bases at J, leaving 3 bases unmatched. The CDR3 loop is CASSQPGLASYEQYF. Written as DNA, the CDR3 is TGCGCCAGCAGCCAGCCGGGACTAGCCTCCTACGAGCAGTACTTC.

This chain uses TRBV10-3 with TRBJ1-2, with 8 bases that match TRBD1. Germline V gene lookup returns CDR1 ENHRY and CDR2 SYGVKD. This CDR3 spans 16 amino acids. Trimming took 1 base from V and 7 from J; bases not matched to a gene: 11. The CDR3 loop is CAISEWGTGRSGGYTF. The CDR3 DNA is TGTGCCATCAGTGAGTGGGGGACAGGACGATCGGGTGGCTACACCTTC.

The chain recombines TRBV7-9 with TRBJ2-1, with no clear D. Trimming pared 5 bases from V and 0 bases from J, leaving 8 bases between. Germline lookup yields CDR1 SEHNR and CDR2 FQNEAQ (reference sequence). The CDR3 has 14 amino acids. For the CDR3, the DNA is TGTGCCAGCAGCGAACACGTCTCCTACAATGAGCAGTTCTTC. Amino acids: CASSEHVSYNEQFF. Full variable domain (missing parts from reference TRBV7-9 and TRBJ2-1): DTGVSQNPRHKITKRGQNVTFRCDPISEHNRLYWYRQTLGQGPEFLTYFQNEAQLEKSRLLSDRFSAERPKGSFSTLEIQRTEQGDSAMYLCASSEHVSYNEQFFGPGTRLTVL.

The chain uses TRBV6-5 and TRBJ2-4; no reliable D call. The CDR3 sequence is 16 residues long. Trimming removed 0 bases at V and 2 bases at J, with 11 bases between. Germline lookup yields CDR1 MNHEY and CDR2 SVGAGI. The DNA for the CDR3 is TGTGCCAGCAGTTACTCGATGGCCTTGACCAAAAACATTCAGTACTTC. This translates into CASSYSMALTKNIQYF.

The chain has TRBV6-5 and TRBJ1-1, with 8 bases lining up with TRBD1. V was pared by 6 bases and J by 3 bases, with 6 bases of the junction left unmatched. The germline V gene has CDR1 MNHEY and CDR2 SVGAGI. The CDR3 is 14 residues long. The CDR3 spells CASRLGDRYTEAFF. Written as DNA, the CDR3 is TGTGCCAGCAGACTTGGGGACAGGTACACTGAAGCTTTCTTT.

The genes are TRBV27 and TRBJ1-1, with 11 bases lining up with TRBD1. J gave up 4 bases and V 7 bases, and 8 bases lay outside the gene matches. The CDR3 is made up of 15 amino acids. Germline CDR1 and CDR2: MNHEY and SMNVEV (reference sequence). The chain's CDR3 is CASTKRGQGGTEAFF. The CDR3 DNA reads as TGTGCCAGCACCAAAAGGGGACAGGGGGGCACTGAAGCTTTCTTT.

This chain connects TRBV15 to TRBJ1-1; D is undetermined. V lost 0 bases to trimming and J lost 6 bases, with 11 bases between them. CDR1 LNHNV and CDR2 YYDKDF come from the germline V gene (reference sequence). The CDR3 has 14 residues. CDR3 sequence reads: CATSREKLTSEAFF. CDR3 coding DNA: TGTGCCACCAGCAGAGAAAAGCTCACTTCTGAAGCTTTCTTT.

This sequence joins TRBV7-2 and TRBJ1-1; D might be TRBD1 (6 bases). CDR1 and CDR2 (germline): SGHTA, FQGNSA. Trimming pared 6 bases from V and 1 base from J, leaving 15 bases between. CDR3 length: 15 amino acids. The CDR3 reads CASRLNGQQNTEAFF. As DNA, the CDR3 is TGTGCCAGCAGACTTAACGGACAGCAGAACACTGAAGCTTTCTTT.

V gene TRBV6-1 combines with J gene TRBJ2-1; D is perhaps TRBD2 (5 bases). Per the germline V gene, CDR1 is MNHNS and CDR2 is SASEGT. V was cut by 10 bases and J by 0 bases, with 13 bases left in between. This CDR3 has 14 amino acids. In nucleotides, the CDR3 is TGTGCCACCCGAGGCGGAGGCTCCTACAATGAGCAGTTCTTC. Its translation is CATRGGGSYNEQFF.

This clone was seen a single time. V is TRBV4-3 and J is TRBJ2-3; D might be TRBD1 (5 bases). The CDR3 runs 15 residues. Trimming took off 0 bases at V and 4 bases at J, with 11 bases between the two ends. Looked up from germline, CDR1 is LGHNA and CDR2 is YSLEER. This CDR3 reads CASSQERQGPDTQYF. The CDR3 DNA reads as TGCGCCAGCAGCCAAGAAAGGCAGGGCCCAGATACGCAGTATTTT.

The chain carries TRBV19 and TRBJ2-3; the match to TRBD2 covers 7 bases. V gave up 6 bases and J gave up 4 bases; unmatched junction bases: 7. The CDR3 has 14 residues. In germline, CDR1 is LNHDA, CDR2 SQIVND (reference sequence). CDR3 nucleotides: TGTGCCAGTAGAGGCGGGAGATGGCCAGATACGCAGTATTTT. It encodes CASRGGRWPDTQYF.

The V gene is TRBV11-2, the J gene TRBJ1-1, with a possible D match to TRBD1 (6 bases). CDR1 is SGHAT, CDR2 FQNNGV, per germline. This CDR3 has 12 residues. The V end lost 4 bases, the J end lost 11 bases, and 14 bases lay between the germline ends. Here the CDR3 DNA reads TGTGCCAGCAGCTGGATACAGGGCGGTGCTTTCTTT. Translated: CASSWIQGGAFF.

The rearrangement links TRBV7-9 to TRBJ2-7; 8 bases match TRBD1. Germline loops: CDR1 SEHNR, CDR2 FQNEAQ (reference sequence). The CDR3 contains 16 residues. Unmatched junction bases numbered 11, after V lost 2 bases and J lost 5 bases. The CDR3 nucleotides are TGTGCCAGCAGCTTACAGGCAGGGGGCAAGTCCCACGAGCAGTACTTC. Its translation is CASSLQAGGKSHEQYF.

This chain uses TRBV7-2 with TRBJ2-1; 9 bases agree with TRBD1. V trimming: 5 bases; J trimming: 4 bases; junction bases outside the gene matches: 6. In germline, CDR1 is SGHTA, CDR2 FQGNSA. The CDR3 length is 15 residues. CDR3 nucleotides: TGTGCCAGCAGCCGGGACAGGGCTGGGTACAATGAGCAGTTCTTC. The encoded protein is CASSRDRAGYNEQFF.

This clone has just one count. The rearrangement uses TRBV30 and TRBJ2-5; the D is unclear. Germline CDR1 and CDR2: GTSNPN and SVGIG (reference sequence). The CDR3 is 13 amino acids. Trimming cost V 0 bases and J 2 bases, with 7 bases left between them. CDR3 in DNA: TGTGCCTGGAGTGTGGAACTACAAGAGACCCAGTACTTC. Translated: CAWSVELQETQYF.

The chain uses TRBV19 and TRBJ2-1, with D possibly matching TRBD1 (6 bases). The length of the CDR3 is 15 residues. The V end was cut by 6 bases, the J end by 1 base, with 13 bases between. Per germline, CDR1 LNHDA and CDR2 SQIVND (reference sequence). CDR3 sequence reads: CASRQGTGSYNEQFF. For the CDR3, the DNA is TGTGCCAGTAGGCAGGGGACGGGGTCCTACAATGAGCAGTTCTTC. Full variable domain (remainder filled in from reference TRBV19 and TRBJ2-1): DGGITQSPKYLFRKEGQNVTLSCEQNLNHDAMYWYRQDPGQGLRLIYYSQIVNDFQKGDIAEGYSVSREKKESFPLTVTSAQKNPTAFYLCASRQGTGSYNEQFFGPGTRLTVL.

The J gene is TRBJ1-1, the V gene TRBV10-3; D not resolved. The CDR3 runs to 12 residues. The V end lost 2 bases, the J end lost 8 bases, and 9 bases lay between the germline ends. Germline V gives CDR1 ENHRY, CDR2 SYGVKD. CDR3 sequence (DNA): TGTGCCATCAGTGAGACCCAGCTAGAAGCTTTCTTT. Translation: CAISETQLEAFF.

The chain carries TRBV28 and TRBJ1-2, with 9 bases matching TRBD1. V dropped 6 bases and J dropped 8; count of bases not matched to a gene: 4. Germline V gives CDR1 MDHEN, CDR2 SYDVKM. The CDR3 consists of 12 residues. In nucleotides, the CDR3 is TGTGCCAGCAGCCGGACAGGGGTCGGCTACACCTTC. Its translation is CASSRTGVGYTF.

This rearrangement joins TRBV5-4 to TRBJ2-5; 9 nucleotides agree with TRBD2. The CDR3 spans 14 residues. Per germline, CDR1 SGHNT and CDR2 YYREEE (reference sequence). J lost 1 base, V lost 4 bases, and 2 bases had no gene match. CDR3 region: CASSPTSGQETQYF. DNA for the CDR3: TGTGCCAGCAGCCCGACTAGCGGCCAAGAGACCCAGTACTTC.